Sequencing of this T cell receptor beta chain was carried out in a study of T cell changes during pregnancy in multiple sclerosis. This CDR3 comprises 11 residues. CDR1 and CDR2 (germline): MNHEY, SVGAGI. V lost 4 bases to trimming and J lost 7 bases, with 8 bases between them. Libraries were prepared by immunoSEQ multiplex PCR; TCRdb keeps only in-frame clonotypes and omits some of them. The profile shows just under 70,000 clones, around 90% of them singletons. This TCR was recovered from a female donor with multiple sclerosis, enrolled in a pregnancy study. The chain uses TRBV6-5 and TRBJ2-7, with D hard to call. Sequenced material: peripheral blood, taken in the second trimester of pregnancy. In DNA, the CDR3 is TGTGCCAGCAGTTTCGGAGTAGAGCAGTACTTC. Translated, it gives CASSFGVEQYF.